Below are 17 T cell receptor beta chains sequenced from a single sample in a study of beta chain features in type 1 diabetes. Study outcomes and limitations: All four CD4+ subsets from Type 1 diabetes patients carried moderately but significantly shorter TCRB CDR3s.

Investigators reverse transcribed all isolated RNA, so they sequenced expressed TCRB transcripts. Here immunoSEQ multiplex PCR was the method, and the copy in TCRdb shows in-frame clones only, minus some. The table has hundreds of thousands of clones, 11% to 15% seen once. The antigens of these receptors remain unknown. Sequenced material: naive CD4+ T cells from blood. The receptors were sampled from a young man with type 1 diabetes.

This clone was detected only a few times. CDR3 sequence reads: CSVELENTGELFF. The CDR3, as DNA: TGCAGCGTTGAATTGGAGAACACCGGGGAGCTGTTTTTT. The chain is built from TRBV29-1 and TRBJ2-2; no reliable D call. The germline CDR1 and CDR2 sequences are SQVTM and ANQGSEA. With 2 bases removed from V and 1 base from J, the gap between germline ends came to 5 bases. This CDR3 has 13 amino acids.

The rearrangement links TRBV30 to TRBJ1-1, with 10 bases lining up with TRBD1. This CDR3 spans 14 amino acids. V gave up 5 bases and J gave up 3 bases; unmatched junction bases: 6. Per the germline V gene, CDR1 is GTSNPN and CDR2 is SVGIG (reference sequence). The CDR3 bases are TGTGCCTGGTTTCGGGACAGGGGATACACTGAAGCTTTCTTT. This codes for CAWFRDRGYTEAFF.

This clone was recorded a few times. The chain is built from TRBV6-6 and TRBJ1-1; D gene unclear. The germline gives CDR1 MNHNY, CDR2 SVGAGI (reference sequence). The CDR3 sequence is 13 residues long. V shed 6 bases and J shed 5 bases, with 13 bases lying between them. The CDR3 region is CASSPYSVTEAFF. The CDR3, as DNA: TGTGCCAGCAGCCCTTACAGCGTTACTGAAGCTTTCTTT.

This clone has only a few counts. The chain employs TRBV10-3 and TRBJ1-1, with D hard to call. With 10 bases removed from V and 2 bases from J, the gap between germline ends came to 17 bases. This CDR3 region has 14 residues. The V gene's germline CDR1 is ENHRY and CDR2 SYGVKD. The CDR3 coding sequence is TGTGCCACACTCCCCTGGGGAATCAACACTGAAGCTTTCTTT. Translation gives CATLPWGINTEAFF.

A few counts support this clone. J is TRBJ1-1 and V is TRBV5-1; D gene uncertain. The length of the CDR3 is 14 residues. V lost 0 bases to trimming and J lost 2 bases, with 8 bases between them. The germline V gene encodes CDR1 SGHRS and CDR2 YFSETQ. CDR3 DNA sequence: TGCGCCAGCAGCTTGGCCGAGGATAACACTGAAGCTTTCTTT. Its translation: CASSLAEDNTEAFF.

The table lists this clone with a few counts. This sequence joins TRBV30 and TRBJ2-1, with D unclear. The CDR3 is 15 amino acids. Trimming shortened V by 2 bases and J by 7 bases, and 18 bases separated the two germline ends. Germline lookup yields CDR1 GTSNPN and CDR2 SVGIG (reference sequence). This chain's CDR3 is CAWSQGQLRLNEQFF. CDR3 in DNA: TGTGCCTGGAGTCAAGGGCAGCTTCGGCTAAATGAGCAGTTCTTC.

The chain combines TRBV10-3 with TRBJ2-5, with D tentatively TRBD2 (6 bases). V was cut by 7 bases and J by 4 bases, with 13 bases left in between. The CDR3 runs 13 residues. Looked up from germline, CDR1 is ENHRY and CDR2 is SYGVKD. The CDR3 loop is CAIKFGGGETQYF. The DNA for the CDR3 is TGTGCCATCAAGTTCGGGGGAGGAGAGACCCAGTACTTC.

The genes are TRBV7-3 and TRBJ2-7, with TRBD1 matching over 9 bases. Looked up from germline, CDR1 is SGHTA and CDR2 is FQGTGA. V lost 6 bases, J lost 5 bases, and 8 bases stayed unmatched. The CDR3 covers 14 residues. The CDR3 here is CASRQGQGSNEQYF. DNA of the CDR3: TGTGCCAGCAGGCAGGGACAGGGATCGAACGAGCAGTACTTC.

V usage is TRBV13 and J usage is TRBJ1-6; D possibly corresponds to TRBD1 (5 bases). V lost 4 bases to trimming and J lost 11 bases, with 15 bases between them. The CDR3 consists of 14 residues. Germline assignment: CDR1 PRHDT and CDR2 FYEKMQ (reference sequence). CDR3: CASSSPGLGTPLHF. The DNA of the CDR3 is TGTGCCAGCAGCTCGCCGGGACTAGGGACACCCCTCCACTTT.

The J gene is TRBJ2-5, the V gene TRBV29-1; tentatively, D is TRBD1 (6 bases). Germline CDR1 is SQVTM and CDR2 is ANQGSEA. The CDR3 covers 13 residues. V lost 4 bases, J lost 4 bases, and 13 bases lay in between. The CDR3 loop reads CSVVSGVVETQYF. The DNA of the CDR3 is TGCAGCGTTGTATCAGGGGTTGTAGAGACCCAGTACTTC.

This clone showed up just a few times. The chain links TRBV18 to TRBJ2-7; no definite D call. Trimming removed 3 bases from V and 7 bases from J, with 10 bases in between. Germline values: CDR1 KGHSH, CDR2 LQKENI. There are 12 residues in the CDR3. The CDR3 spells CASSPGRWEQYF. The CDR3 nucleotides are TGTGCCAGCTCACCCGGCAGGTGGGAGCAGTACTTC.

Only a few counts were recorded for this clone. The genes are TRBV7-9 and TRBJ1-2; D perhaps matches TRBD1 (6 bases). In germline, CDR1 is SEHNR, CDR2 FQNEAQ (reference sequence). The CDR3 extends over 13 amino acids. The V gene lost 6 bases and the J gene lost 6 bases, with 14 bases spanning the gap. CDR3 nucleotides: TGTGCCAGCAGGCAACAGGGCACGGATGGCTACACCTTC. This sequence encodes CASRQQGTDGYTF. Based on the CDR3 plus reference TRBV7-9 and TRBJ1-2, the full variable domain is DTGVSQNPRHKITKRGQNVTFRCDPISEHNRLYWYRQTLGQGPEFLTYFQNEAQLEKSRLLSDRFSAERPKGSFSTLEIQRTEQGDSAMYLCASRQQGTDGYTFGSGTRLTVV.

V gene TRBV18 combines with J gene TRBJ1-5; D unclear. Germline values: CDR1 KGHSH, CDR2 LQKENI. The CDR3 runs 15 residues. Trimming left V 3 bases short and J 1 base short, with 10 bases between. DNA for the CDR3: TGTGCCAGCTCACCCGGGGTGGGGAGCAATCAGCCCCAGCATTTT. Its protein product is CASSPGVGSNQPQHF.

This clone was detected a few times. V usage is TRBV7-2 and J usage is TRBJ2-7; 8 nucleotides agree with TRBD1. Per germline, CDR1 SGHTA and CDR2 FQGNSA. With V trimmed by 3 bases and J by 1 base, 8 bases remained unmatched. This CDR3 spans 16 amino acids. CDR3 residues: CASSLRSGQGSYEQYF. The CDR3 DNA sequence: TGTGCCAGCAGCTTGAGGTCCGGACAGGGTTCCTACGAGCAGTACTTC.

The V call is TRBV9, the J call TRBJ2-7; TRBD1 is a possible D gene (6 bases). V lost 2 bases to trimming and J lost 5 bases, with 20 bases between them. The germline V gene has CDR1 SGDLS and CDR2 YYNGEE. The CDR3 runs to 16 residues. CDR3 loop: CASSVINLRGTHEQYF. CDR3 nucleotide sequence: TGTGCCAGCAGCGTCATCAACCTTAGGGGGACCCACGAGCAGTACTTC. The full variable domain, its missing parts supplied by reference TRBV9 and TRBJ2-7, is DSGVTQTPKHLITATGQRVTLRCSPRSGDLSVYWYQQSLDQGLQFLIQYYNGEERAKGNILERFSAQQFPDLHSELNLSSLELGDSALYFCASSVINLRGTHEQYFGPGTRLTVT.

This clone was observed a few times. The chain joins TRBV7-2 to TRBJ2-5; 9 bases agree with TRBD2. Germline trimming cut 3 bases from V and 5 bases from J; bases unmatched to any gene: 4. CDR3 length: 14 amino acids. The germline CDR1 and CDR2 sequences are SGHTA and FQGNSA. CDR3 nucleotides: TGTGCCAGCAGCTTCCAGCGGGGGGACGAGACCCAGTACTTC. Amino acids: CASSFQRGDETQYF.

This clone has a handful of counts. In DNA, the CDR3 is TGTGCCAGCAGCCCCCGGATAGACCACTACAATGAGCAGTTCTTC. Encoded protein: CASSPRIDHYNEQFF. This chain links TRBV6-5 with TRBJ2-1; D unclear. V shed 6 bases and J shed 3 bases, with 15 bases lying between them. The CDR3 is 15 residues long. Germline loops: CDR1 MNHEY, CDR2 SVGAGI.